Following are 6 T cell receptor beta chains from one sample sequenced in a study of T cells in Graves' hyperthyroidism and ophthalmopathy (dated 2019 in TCRdb). The method was multiplex PCR. TCRdb shows the sequencer as Illumina HiSeq 2000. The TCR beta CDR3 regions were amplified from the RNA transcripts. A first-round RT-PCR of the TCR CDR3 used the HTBI primer set with the Qiagen OneStep RT-PCR kit. TCRdb reprocessed the public reads (quality trimming at Q25 with fastp, clone calling with MiXCR) and kept in-frame beta chains. Duplicate CDR3 protein sequences are folded into a single record with the most common DNA and genes. For this sample there are approximately 260,000 distinct CDR3 sequences; about 15% appear just once. Roughly 30% of the sample lies in the top ten. Sequencing was done on a sample of blood. Receptors were obtained from a woman between 50 and 59 years old with Graves' hyperthyroidism that later progressed to Graves' ophthalmopathy.

This clonotype was counted at least ten times. The V gene is TRBV15, the J gene TRBJ2-5; perhaps TRBD2 as D (6 bases). V shed 4 bases and J shed 5 bases, with 14 bases lying between them. This CDR3 contains 14 residues. Germline V CDR1 and CDR2: LNHNV, YYDKDF (reference sequence). CDR3 DNA: TGTGCCACCAGCATGTTGCGGGGTGACGAGACCCAGTACTTC. Translation: CATSMLRGDETQYF.

The chain carries TRBV20-1 and TRBJ2-1; 10 positions agree with TRBD2. CDR1 is DFQATT and CDR2 is SNEGSKA in the germline V gene (reference sequence). The CDR3 loop spans 16 amino acids. The ends lost 3 bases at V and 7 bases at J; junction bases unmatched: 12. For the CDR3, the DNA is TGCAGTGCTAGCCCTCTAGGAGCGGGAGGGTGGAATGAGCAGTTCTTC. As protein: CSASPLGAGGWNEQFF.

The table lists this clonotype with many counts. This chain links TRBV2 with TRBJ1-2; 8 nucleotides agree with TRBD1. This CDR3 is 14 amino acids long. The germline CDR1 and CDR2 sequences are SNHLY and FYNNEI. V lost 6 bases, J lost 4 bases, and 7 bases stayed unmatched. CDR3 in DNA: TGTGCCAGCAGCATGACAGGGGAGGGCTATGGCTACACCTTC. Its protein is CASSMTGEGYGYTF.

This chain links TRBV28 with TRBJ2-3; the match to TRBD1 covers 9 bases. Germline V CDR1 and CDR2: MDHEN, SYDVKM. The length of the CDR3 is 15 residues. V was pared by 3 bases and J by 3 bases, with 4 bases of the junction left unmatched. The CDR3 loop is CASSFGTGRTDTQYF. The CDR3 DNA reads as TGTGCCAGCAGTTTCGGGACAGGGAGAACAGATACGCAGTATTTT.

There are many counts of this clonotype. The V gene is TRBV20-1, the J gene TRBJ2-3; weak D call: TRBD2 (5 bases). The germline V and J ends were trimmed by 3 bases and 4 bases, with 8 bases remaining between them. The CDR3 has 12 amino acids. CDR1 is DFQATT, CDR2 SNEGSKA, per germline (reference sequence). For the CDR3, the DNA is TGCAGTGCTAGTAGCGACCCAGATACGCAGTATTTT. It is translated as CSASSDPDTQYF.

At least ten counts were recorded for this clonotype. The V call is TRBV2, the J call TRBJ2-5; TRBD1 is a possible D gene (5 bases). CDR3 length: 13 residues. CDR1 and CDR2 (germline): SNHLY, FYNNEI. V was pared by 5 bases and J by 4 bases, with 11 bases between. CDR3 nucleotides: TGTGCCAGCAGTAGCTTAGGGGTAGAGACCCAGTACTTC. Its translation is CASSSLGVETQYF. The variable domain in full, with the rest retrieved from reference TRBV2 and TRBJ2-5, is EPEVTQTPSHQVTQMGQEVILRCVPISNHLYFYWYRQILGQKVEFLVSFYNNEISEKSEIFDDQFSVERPDGSNFTLKIRSTKLEDSAMYFCASSSLGVETQYFGPGTRLLVL.